The text below deals with one TCR beta chain. Its antigen is unidentified. This entry comes from a study of identifying expanded T cells in peripheral blood. General study findings and limits: Roughly 1.1 clones differed between technical replicates, versus approximately 16 and 20 over time. Clone count variance between roughly two-week samples rose with total template count.

During the collection period, no donor immune events like infections were recorded. Assay used: immunoSEQ multiplex PCR; TCRdb lists only in-frame clones, some missing. This table holds around 100,000 clones, about 87% found once. This TCR derives from a person aged 18 to 69 in good health. The source material was blood.

CDR3 protein: CAWSWTSGANVLTF. The CDR3 DNA reads as TGTGCCTGGAGTTGGACATCTGGGGCCAACGTCCTGACTTTC. J is TRBJ2-6 and V is TRBV30; TRBD1 might be the D (5 bases). CDR3 length: 14 residues. Trimming removed 2 bases from V and 1 base from J, with 6 bases in between. The germline CDR1 and CDR2 sequences are GTSNPN and SVGIG (reference sequence).